This TCR beta chain was recovered during a study of response to subunit inactivated influenza vaccine. General study results and limits: The study's authors posited that every seasonal influenza vaccination enlists few new T cells.

A remark on this clonotype: Its antigen is still unknown.

V lost 9 bases and J lost 2, with 19 bases in between. The CDR3 loop spans 15 amino acids. Each CDR3 protein is one row after TCRdb ran MiXCR on the RT-PCR reads. The sample records 400,000 to 650,000 distinct CDR3 sequences, approximately 7.7% being singletons. The clonotype was recovered from a man aged 50 to 69 who received an inactivated influenza vaccine. Sequencing was performed on PBMCs from blood, taken less than 30 months after vaccination. The V and J genes are TRBV12-3 or TRBV12-4 and TRBJ2-5; possible D gene TRBD2, 6 bases. The CDR3: CASAPEGGNQETQYF. CDR3 nucleotides: TGTGCCAGTGCCCCGGAGGGCGGTAATCAAGAGACCCAGTACTTC.